The entry below gives a single T cell receptor (beta chain) sequence along with its context. Its matching antigen is unknown. Only in-frame clones appear in the TCRdb table, and some are missing; sequencing was by immunoSEQ multiplex PCR. The sample has some 690,000 clones; around 91% are singletons. The sample belongs to a study of shared clonotypes between healthy human individuals. Looking at the study overall: Each donor had three CD4 naive, three CD4 memory, two CD8 naive and one CD8 memory plate. Overall study findings and caveats: The study found lower generation probabilities in non-shared clonotypes than in those shared by all four donors.

This sequence was found in a man aged 18 to 35 in good health. Some clones in this sample may be carry-over from other donors' samples. Specimen: memory CD8+ T cells from PBMCs. Subset of the sample: CD45RO+ cells pooled with CCR7-negative TemRA cells.

CDR3 nucleotides: TGTGCCAGCAGCTTAACAAAACACGTACTAGCGGGAGAGACAAGCACAGATACGCAGTATTTT. Translating it yields CASSLTKHVLAGETSTDTQYF. The rearrangement joins TRBV7-3 to TRBJ2-3; 11 bases are a match to TRBD2. The CDR3 runs to 21 residues. Germline-derived CDR1 and CDR2 are SGHTA and FQGTGA. V shed 0 bases, J shed 0 bases, and the junction held 14 bases outside the gene matches.